The next 29 T cell receptor beta chains were all read from a single sample in a study of PD-L1 blockade in urothelial cancer (dated by TCRdb to the late 2010s). Receptor amplification or capture employed the immunoSEQ multiplex PCR assay. Held by TCRdb, this immuneACCESS table contains in-frame sequences only and omits some clones. Under half of the omission traces to an unresolved V gene where checked; the cause of the rest is unknown. Across this sample there are 40,000 to 60,000 clones, with less than 85% seen only once. The ten largest account for more than 9% of the sample. The time point label, read with the paper, signifies: pretreatment peripheral blood. This sample comprised PBMCs, obtained around atezolizumab (anti-PD-L1) treatment. All receptors derive from a man in his 70s with urothelial cancer.

The rearrangement uses TRBV25-1 and TRBJ2-1, with TRBD1 matching over 8 bases. This CDR3 is 16 amino acids long. After removal of 2 bases from V and 8 bases from J, the junction contained 11 bases not matched to a gene. CDR1 MGHDK and CDR2 SYGVNS come from the germline V gene. CDR3 in DNA: TGTGCCAGCAGTGAACAGAGGACAGGGTTTAACGATGAGCAGTTCTTC. Encoded protein: CASSEQRTGFNDEQFF.

This chain joins TRBV6-1 and TRBJ1-5; 7 bases agree with TRBD1. The germline gives CDR1 MNHNS, CDR2 SASEGT. V lost 6 bases, J lost 6 bases, and 8 bases stayed unmatched. There are 14 residues in the CDR3. CDR3 sequence: CASRVDTGVQPQHF. CDR3 coding DNA: TGTGCCAGCAGAGTAGACACAGGGGTTCAGCCCCAGCATTTT.

This sequence joins TRBV2 and TRBJ2-7; 8 bases fit TRBD2. CDR3 length: 15 residues. The J segment lost 3 bases and the V segment lost 7 bases, leaving 11 bases of the junction unmatched. Germline V CDR1 and CDR2: SNHLY, FYNNEI. The CDR3 DNA reads TGTGCCAGCACCAGGGGTAGCGGGAACAACTACGAGCAGTACTTC. It translates to CASTRGSGNNYEQYF. The variable domain in full, with the rest retrieved from reference TRBV2 and TRBJ2-7, is EPEVTQTPSHQVTQMGQEVILRCVPISNHLYFYWYRQILGQKVEFLVSFYNNEISEKSEIFDDQFSVERPDGSNFTLKIRSTKLEDSAMYFCASTRGSGNNYEQYFGPGTRLTVT.

This chain joins TRBV27 and TRBJ1-5, with TRBD1 as a possible D gene (5 bases). The CDR3 is made up of 16 amino acids. Germline loops: CDR1 MNHEY, CDR2 SMNVEV (reference sequence). The V and J ends lost 8 bases and 2 bases respectively, with 19 bases between them. This CDR3 reads CASRQGGMVGNQPQHF. In DNA form, the CDR3 reads TGTGCCAGCCGTCAGGGTGGGATGGTAGGCAATCAGCCCCAGCATTTT.

The gene calls are TRBV10-3 and TRBJ2-6; a possible D gene is TRBD1 (6 bases). Germline-derived CDR1 and CDR2 are ENHRY and SYGVKD. The V and J ends lost 1 base and 2 bases respectively, with 9 bases between them. The length of the CDR3 is 16 residues. The CDR3 DNA reads TGTGCCATCAGTGAGTACAGGGAAACTGGGGCCAACGTCCTGACTTTC. This codes for CAISEYRETGANVLTF.

The chain carries TRBV28 and TRBJ1-4; 11 bases match TRBD1. Germline V gene lookup returns CDR1 MDHEN and CDR2 SYDVKM. V shed 5 bases, J shed 0 bases, and the junction held 2 bases outside the gene matches. The CDR3 runs to 16 residues. The chain's CDR3 is CASSLGQGATNEKLFF. CDR3 bases: TGTGCCAGCAGTCTGGGACAGGGGGCAACTAATGAAAAACTGTTTTTT.

The chain uses TRBV5-1 and TRBJ2-2; D perhaps matches TRBD2 (5 bases). Trimming stripped 5 bases from V and 5 bases from J, with 16 bases between. Germline CDR1 reads SGHRS; CDR2 reads YFSETQ. This CDR3 spans 15 amino acids. The CDR3 loop is CASRAAATVTGELFF. In DNA form, the CDR3 reads TGCGCCAGCAGGGCAGCGGCAACGGTGACCGGGGAGCTGTTTTTT.

The chain carries TRBV19 and TRBJ1-1; D call uncertain. Looked up from germline, CDR1 is LNHDA and CDR2 is SQIVND (reference sequence). Deletions cut 5 bases from V and 5 bases from J, with 27 bases between. The CDR3 totals 18 residues. This CDR3 is CASSLLIFRTRGRTEAFF. The CDR3 region has the DNA TGTGCCAGTAGTTTGCTCATCTTCCGCACGAGAGGAAGGACTGAAGCTTTCTTT.

The J gene is TRBJ2-5, the V gene TRBV10-1, with 8 bases that match TRBD1. The germline CDR1 and CDR2 sequences are WNHNN and SYGVQD (reference sequence). The CDR3 contains 16 residues. V gave up 4 bases and J gave up 3 bases; unmatched junction bases: 10. The DNA of the CDR3 is TGCGCCAGCAGTGTAACCCCGAGACAGGGGAAAGAGACCCAGTACTTC. It translates to CASSVTPRQGKETQYF.

The J gene is TRBJ2-5, the V gene TRBV1; TRBD2 is the table's D call, not checked against the DNA. TRBV1 constitutes a pseudogene. The CDR3 is 14 amino acids. The CDR3 sequence: CTSSQGDYPETQYF. The CDR3 coding sequence is TGCACCAGCAGCCAAGGGGACTATCCGGAGACCCAGTACTTC.

This sequence joins TRBV2 and TRBJ1-1; tentatively, D is TRBD1 (6 bases). The V gene's germline CDR1 is SNHLY and CDR2 FYNNEI. Deletions cut 5 bases from V and 5 bases from J, with 15 bases between. The CDR3 sequence is 14 residues long. CDR3 nucleotide sequence: TGTGCCAGCAGTCAAGAACAGGGTACGACTGAAGCTTTCTTT. Its protein is CASSQEQGTTEAFF.

The V and J genes are TRBV7-2 and TRBJ2-7; 7 bases map to TRBD1. The V gene's germline CDR1 is SGHTA and CDR2 FQGNSA. J was trimmed by 0 bases and V by 4 bases; bases with no gene match: 15. CDR3 length: 18 residues. CDR3 sequence: CASSSVGLETGYSYEQYF. The CDR3 nucleotides are TGTGCCAGCAGCTCGGTCGGGCTTGAGACAGGGTACTCCTACGAGCAGTACTTC. Variable domain in full (rest from reference TRBV7-2 and TRBJ2-7): GAGVSQSPSNKVTEKGKDVELRCDPISGHTALYWYRQSLGQGLEFLIYFQGNSAPDKSGLPSDRFSAERTGGSVSTLTIQRTQQEDSAVYLCASSSVGLETGYSYEQYFGPGTRLTVT.

The gene calls are TRBV28 and TRBJ2-1; D might be TRBD1 (6 bases). The CDR3 totals 15 residues. The V gene lost 6 bases and the J gene lost 3 bases, with 15 bases spanning the gap. CDR1 MDHEN and CDR2 SYDVKM come from the germline V gene. The CDR3 DNA reads TGTGCCAGCAGGGGGGCAGACAGGAACTACAATGAGCAGTTCTTC. This sequence encodes CASRGADRNYNEQFF. The full variable domain, with the rest looked up from reference TRBV28 and TRBJ2-1, is DVKVTQSSRYLVKRTGEKVFLECVQDMDHENMFWYRQDPGLGLRLIYFSYDVKMKEKGDIPEGYSVSREKKERFSLILESASTNQTSMYLCASRGADRNYNEQFFGPGTRLTVL.

This chain links TRBV19 with TRBJ2-1; D perhaps matches TRBD2 (6 bases). V shed 6 bases and J shed 6 bases, with 12 bases lying between them. CDR1 and CDR2 (germline): LNHDA, SQIVND (reference sequence). CDR3 length: 13 residues. As DNA, the CDR3 is TGTGCCAGTAGGAGGAGGGCCGGCAATGAGCAGTTCTTC. Translating it yields CASRRRAGNEQFF.

Written as DNA, the CDR3 is TGTGCCATCAGTGACGGGGAAGATACGCAGTATTTT. Translation gives CAISDGEDTQYF. The genes are TRBV10-3 and TRBJ2-3; weak D call: TRBD2 (5 bases). The CDR3 extends over 12 amino acids. Germline V CDR1 and CDR2: ENHRY, SYGVKD. V lost 3 bases and J 5 bases, leaving 6 bases between the germline ends.

V and J are TRBV27 and TRBJ2-7, with D possibly being TRBD2 (7 bases). Germline V lookup: CDR1 MNHEY, CDR2 SMNVEV (reference sequence). This CDR3 contains 15 residues. The ends were cut back, 0 bases at V and 6 bases at J, with 15 bases in the middle. CDR3 DNA: TGTGCCAGCAGTTTATCGGGGGGGCGCTGGTCCGAGCAGTACTTC. This codes for CASSLSGGRWSEQYF.

The chain joins TRBV7-2 to TRBJ2-1; 10 bases map to TRBD2. In germline, CDR1 is SGHTA, CDR2 FQGNSA. J gave up 3 bases and V 2 bases, and 4 bases lay outside the gene matches. The CDR3 length is 16 residues. The CDR3 region is CASSLKAGGYYNEQFF. CDR3 sequence (DNA): TGTGCCAGCAGCTTAAAAGCGGGAGGGTACTACAATGAGCAGTTCTTC.

The chain links TRBV5-1 to TRBJ2-1; the match to TRBD2 covers 11 bases. V was pared by 0 bases and J by 3 bases, with 2 bases of the junction left unmatched. The CDR3 totals 16 residues. Germline assignment: CDR1 SGHRS and CDR2 YFSETQ. The CDR3 DNA reads TGCGCCAGCAGCTTGGAGACTAGCGGGAACTACAATGAGCAGTTCTTC. This codes for CASSLETSGNYNEQFF.

The rearrangement links TRBV11-3 to TRBJ2-2; D possibly corresponds to TRBD2 (6 bases). The germline V gene has CDR1 SGHNT and CDR2 YENEEA. V lost 5 bases and J 5 bases, leaving 15 bases between the germline ends. The CDR3 consists of 15 residues. CDR3: CASSEQAGTTGELFF. CDR3 DNA: TGTGCCAGCAGCGAACAAGCAGGGACTACCGGGGAGCTGTTTTTT.

This clone was observed a handful of times. The chain combines TRBV30 with TRBJ2-7, with TRBD2 as a possible D gene (6 bases). Germline lookup yields CDR1 GTSNPN and CDR2 SVGIG (reference sequence). The V end lost 0 bases, the J end lost 5 bases, and 11 bases lay between the germline ends. The CDR3 is 13 amino acids. CDR3 loop: CAWSVQGLHEQYF. Here the CDR3 DNA reads TGTGCCTGGAGTGTCCAGGGACTCCACGAGCAGTACTTC. Combining the CDR3 with reference TRBV30 and TRBJ2-7 gives the whole variable domain SQTIHQWPATLVQPVGSPLSLECTVEGTSNPNLYWYRQAAGRGLQLLFYSVGIGQISSEVPQNLSASRPQDRQFILSSKKLLLSDSGFYLCAWSVQGLHEQYFGPGTRLTVT.

This chain joins TRBV10-3 and TRBJ2-3, with 14 bases fitting TRBD2. The ends lost 0 bases at V and 1 base at J; junction bases unmatched: 6. This CDR3 has 19 residues. Germline CDR1 reads ENHRY; CDR2 reads SYGVKD. The CDR3 DNA reads TGTGCCATCAGTGAGTCTTGGACTAGCGGGAGGATGGGCACAGATACGCAGTATTTT. Translated, it gives CAISESWTSGRMGTDTQYF.

The V and J genes are TRBV29-1 and TRBJ2-7; perhaps TRBD1 as D (6 bases). The CDR3 sequence is 13 residues long. Germline values: CDR1 SQVTM, CDR2 ANQGSEA. Trimming pared 7 bases from V and 2 bases from J, leaving 15 bases between. The CDR3 nucleotides read TGCAGCGCTAGAAGGACAGAAGCCTACGAGCAGTACTTC. It encodes CSARRTEAYEQYF.

This chain joins TRBV2 and TRBJ1-1; D not resolved. Germline CDR1 and CDR2: SNHLY and FYNNEI. The CDR3 totals 15 residues. The V end was cut by 2 bases, the J end by 4 bases, with 14 bases between. CDR3 bases: TGTGCCAGCAGTGAACGATCCCAGACGGGCACTGAAGCTTTCTTT. This translates into CASSERSQTGTEAFF.

The chain couples TRBV20-1 to TRBJ2-1, with 8 bases fitting TRBD1. V gave up 5 bases and J gave up 9 bases; unmatched junction bases: 3. The CDR3 runs to 11 residues. The V gene's germline CDR1 is DFQATT and CDR2 SNEGSKA (reference sequence). The CDR3 is CSADRGPEQFF. The CDR3 DNA is TGCAGTGCTGACAGGGGCCCTGAGCAGTTCTTC.

The rearrangement links TRBV28 to TRBJ2-7; TRBD1 matches at 8 bases. Germline V gene sequence: CDR1 MDHEN, CDR2 SYDVKM. The CDR3 consists of 14 residues. The trim removed 3 bases at V and 3 bases at J, leaving 4 bases unmatched. CDR3 nucleotide sequence: TGTGCCAGCAGTTTTACCGGACAGGGCTACGAGCAGTACTTC. It is translated as CASSFTGQGYEQYF.

This clone has only one observation. V usage is TRBV27 and J usage is TRBJ2-7; 10 bases agree with TRBD2. The CDR3 extends over 15 amino acids. The germline gives CDR1 MNHEY, CDR2 SMNVEV (reference sequence). V lost 2 bases and J lost 5; bases outside the gene matches: 6. CDR3 loop: CASSLLPSGSHEQYF. In nucleotides, the CDR3 is TGTGCCAGCAGTTTACTGCCTAGCGGGAGTCACGAGCAGTACTTC.

This chain uses TRBV19 with TRBJ1-2, with unresolved D. Trimming shortened V by 6 bases and J by 5 bases, and 22 bases separated the two germline ends. Germline V gene lookup returns CDR1 LNHDA and CDR2 SQIVND (reference sequence). This CDR3 is 16 amino acids long. The CDR3 sequence is CASSPVVKVSLYGYTF. For the CDR3, the DNA is TGTGCCAGTAGCCCGGTTGTAAAAGTCTCTCTTTATGGCTACACCTTC.

The chain carries TRBV10-3 and TRBJ2-3; 16 positions match TRBD2. The CDR3 is 19 residues long. J gave up 2 bases and V 6 bases, and 11 bases lay outside the gene matches. Germline V gene lookup returns CDR1 ENHRY and CDR2 SYGVKD. CDR3 sequence: CAISPGLAGGGGPTDTQYF. In DNA form, the CDR3 reads TGTGCCATCAGCCCGGGACTAGCGGGAGGGGGCGGGCCCACAGATACGCAGTATTTT.

V usage is TRBV5-1 and J usage is TRBJ1-5; 9 bases fit TRBD1. After removal of 3 bases from V and 2 bases from J, the junction contained 15 bases not matched to a gene. This CDR3 is 19 amino acids long. Germline-derived CDR1 and CDR2 are SGHRS and YFSETQ. The CDR3 spells CASSWDRVGQLVGNQPQHF. CDR3 DNA: TGCGCCAGCAGCTGGGACAGGGTGGGACAGCTTGTGGGCAATCAGCCCCAGCATTTT. Supplemented by reference TRBV5-1 and TRBJ1-5, the full variable domain reads KAGVTQTPRYLIKTRGQQVTLSCSPISGHRSVSWYQQTPGQGLQFLFEYFSETQRNKGNFPGRFSGRQFSNSRSEMNVSTLELGDSALYLCASSWDRVGQLVGNQPQHFGDGTRLSIL.